These T cell receptor beta chains were read from a single sample in a study of T cell responses to AZD1222 COVID-19 vaccine. TCRdb keeps only in-frame clones here, not all; method: immunoSEQ multiplex PCR. The sample holds around 130,000 clones, 80% to 95% seen once. Sequenced material: peripheral blood, taken 28 days after the second dose of the MenACWY control vaccine. All receptors come from an adult who received the MenACWY meningococcal vaccine as a control. Both conserved end residues are part of each CDR3. Fields, in order: D gene, V gene, clone size, J gene, CDR3 DNA, CDR3 protein. D genes are given only for firm matches. Expanded clones are given a class, and other clones once, few, many or no size at all.

TRBD2	TRBV5-8	.	TRBJ2-3	TGTGCCAGCAGCTTCGGGACTAACGGAGATACGCAGTATTTT	CASSFGTNGDTQYF
TRBD2	TRBV4-1	.	TRBJ2-2	TGCGCCAGCAGCCAAGATTCACGGACTAGCGGGAGGGCCTCACACACCGGGGAGCTGTTTTTT	CASSQDSRTSGRASHTGELFF
.	TRBV28	.	TRBJ2-1	TGTGCCAGCAGTCCGCCGACTAGAGGGCGCTACAATGAGCAGTTCTTC	CASSPPTRGRYNEQFF
TRBD1	TRBV6-5	.	TRBJ1-2	TGTGCCAGCACCGAAGAGGGGGCTGGCTACACCTTC	CASTEEGAGYTF
TRBD2	TRBV27	.	TRBJ2-7	TGTGCCAGCAGGGCAGCGGGATGGCCCTACGAGCAGTACTTC	CASRAAGWPYEQYF
.	TRBV3-1/TRBV3-2	.	TRBJ1-1	TGTGCCAGCAGCCAAGAGGGGAAAGCAGGGGAAGCTTTCTTT	CASSQEGKAGEAFF
.	TRBV5-6	once	TRBJ2-1	TGTGCCAGCAGCTCCCCCACAGAACCCTACAATGAGCAGTTCTTC	CASSSPTEPYNEQFF
.	TRBV28	.	TRBJ1-2	TGTGCCAGCAGTTTCGGGCGACAGGACTACACCTTC	CASSFGRQDYTF
.	TRBV21-1	.	TRBJ2-5	TGTGCCAGCAGATCCGAGACTAGCGGGAGGGTACGTGGGGAGACCCAGTACTTC	CASRSETSGRVRGETQYF
TRBD1	TRBV7-2	.	TRBJ1-5	TGTGCCAGCAGCAAGGGACAGACTAGCAATCAGCCCCAGCATTTT	CASSKGQTSNQPQHF
.	TRBV7-9	.	TRBJ2-7	TGTGCCAGCAGCTTGGTGAGCGGTTCTTCCTACGAGCAGTACTTC	CASSLVSGSSYEQYF
.	TRBV28	.	TRBJ1-6	TGTGCCAGCAGTTATGGGGGCCATAATTCACCCCTCCACTTT	CASSYGGHNSPLHF
TRBD1	TRBV5-4	.	TRBJ2-5	TGTGCCAGCAGCTTGGACAGGGGATACCAAGAGACCCAGTACTTC	CASSLDRGYQETQYF
.	TRBV24-1	.	TRBJ2-6	TGTGCCACCAGTCGCGGCTCTGGGGCCAACGTCCTGACTTTC	CATSRGSGANVLTF
.	TRBV6-5	few	TRBJ1-4	TGTGCCAGCAGTAACTCGCCACAGGAAAAACTGTTTTTT	CASSNSPQEKLFF
TRBD2	TRBV5-1	.	TRBJ2-2	TGCGCCAGCAGCTTGCGCGGGGGGTACACCGGGGAGCTGTTTTTT	CASSLRGGYTGELFF
.	TRBV2	once	TRBJ1-4	TGTGCCAGCAGTGAGAAATTCGAAAAACTGTTTTTT	CASSEKFEKLFF
TRBD1	TRBV25-1	.	TRBJ1-1	TGTGCCAGCAGGCCGGGACAGGGCACTGAAGCTTTCTTT	CASRPGQGTEAFF
TRBD1	TRBV6-1	.	TRBJ1-5	TGTGCCAGCAGTGAAATTGGACAGGGATCGCCCCAGCATTTT	CASSEIGQGSPQHF
.	TRBV19	.	TRBJ2-1	TGTGCCAGTATCGGTAGCGGACCTAGCTCCTACAATGAGCAGTTCTTC	CASIGSGPSSYNEQFF
.	TRBV27	.	TRBJ1-2	TGTGCCAGCAGTTACTATAGTGGCTATGGCTACACCTTC	CASSYYSGYGYTF
TRBD1	TRBV11-2	.	TRBJ1-1	TGTGCCAGCAGCCCTCCCGTGACAGGGTTGAACACTGAAGCTTTCTTT	CASSPPVTGLNTEAFF
TRBD1	TRBV5-1	.	TRBJ1-4	TGCGCCAGCAGCCCGCCGGGACAGGGAAATGAAAAACTGTTTTTT	CASSPPGQGNEKLFF
.	TRBV19	.	TRBJ1-1	TGTGCCAGCATGGAGGACAGAAGGGGCCCAAACACTGAAGCTTTCTTT	CASMEDRRGPNTEAFF
.	TRBV5-4	.	TRBJ2-2	TGTGCCAGCAGCTCCCACACCGGGGAGCTGTTTTTT	CASSSHTGELFF
.	TRBV28	.	TRBJ2-3	TGTGCCAGCAATGGGGGTGCAGATACGCAGTATTTT	CASNGGADTQYF
TRBD1	TRBV19	.	TRBJ2-5	TGTGCCAGTAGTACACTTGGGACAGCACGCGAGACCCAGTACTTC	CASSTLGTARETQYF
.	TRBV11-2	.	TRBJ2-2	TGTGCCAGCAGCTCGCTGTGGCGCACCGGGGAGCTGTTTTTT	CASSSLWRTGELFF
TRBD2	TRBV5-6	.	TRBJ2-5	TGTGCCAGCAGCTGGGCTAGCGGGACCCAGGGGACCCAGTACTTC	CASSWASGTQGTQYF
TRBD2	TRBV9	.	TRBJ2-1	TGTGCCAGCAGCGGCATAGCGGGGGCGTACAATGAGCAGTTCTTC	CASSGIAGAYNEQFF
.	TRBV28	once	TRBJ1-6	TGTGCCAGCAGGTCCGACAGGACCTATAATTCACCCCTCCACTTT	CASRSDRTYNSPLHF
.	TRBV5-4	.	TRBJ1-6	TGTGCCAGCAGCTCGGTCCATTCACCCCTCCACTTT	CASSSVHSPLHF
.	TRBV4-1	.	TRBJ1-1	TGCGCCAGCAGCCAAGAAGGGGAATGGACTGAAGCTTTCTTT	CASSQEGEWTEAFF
.	TRBV11-2	.	TRBJ1-2	TGTGCCAGCAGCTTAGACAGTTACCCAAACTATGGCTACACCTTC	CASSLDSYPNYGYTF
.	TRBV27	.	TRBJ1-5	TGTGCCAGCAGTTTATGGAGCAATCAGCCCCAGCATTTT	CASSLWSNQPQHF
.	TRBV6-5	.	TRBJ1-2	TGTGCCAGCACAGGACCGGTCAGGGTCGGCTACACCTTC	CASTGPVRVGYTF
TRBD2	TRBV5-1	.	TRBJ2-2	TGCGCCAGCAGCTTCGGCGGGAGTCCCGGGGAGCTGTTTTTT	CASSFGGSPGELFF
TRBD1	TRBV2	.	TRBJ1-2	TGTGCCAGCAGTGACCTTGGGGGACAGGTCGTCTATGGCTACACCTTC	CASSDLGGQVVYGYTF
TRBD1	TRBV5-5	.	TRBJ2-3	TGTGCCAGCAGCTTGGCCGGGACAGGGAGTCCAGATACGCAGTATTTT	CASSLAGTGSPDTQYF
.	TRBV11-2	.	TRBJ1-4	TGTGCCAGCAGCCCCGCGGGACCCTATAATGAAAAACTGTTTTTT	CASSPAGPYNEKLFF
.	TRBV7-6	.	TRBJ2-2	TGTGCCAGCAGCTTAGCGCCAACCGGGGAGCTGTTTTTT	CASSLAPTGELFF
TRBD2	TRBV7-2	.	TRBJ2-5	TGTGCCAGCAGCTTAGTGATATTCCTAGCGGGGGAACAAGAGACCCAGTACTTC	CASSLVIFLAGEQETQYF
.	TRBV2	.	TRBJ1-4	TGCCCCACCGGGCGGCAATCTCAGGAAAAACTGTTTTTT	CPTGRQSQEKLFF